These T cell receptor beta chains were read from a single sample in a study of control samples from healthy donors and cancer patients. The method was immunoSEQ multiplex PCR; TCRdb's version includes in-frame clones alone and lacks a portion of them. The sample features roughly 200,000 clones, with around 2% in its top ten. The sequencing sample was made of blood. Every receptor here comes from a woman aged 30 to 39 in good health. Each CDR3 is given with its conserved first and last residue. Fields, in order: D gene, J gene, V gene, CDR3 DNA, CDR3 protein. The D gene is left open where the match is weak.

NA,TRBJ2-5,TRBV19,TGTGCCAGTAGCATGGAGCACTTC,CASSMEHF
TRBD1,TRBJ1-5,TRBV19,TGTGCCAGTATGGGACAGCCGCTAAGCAATCAGCCCCAGCATTTT,CASMGQPLSNQPQHF
NA,TRBJ1-2,TRBV28,TGTGCCAGCAGCGGGAACAGGAGGGCCAACTATGGCTACACCTTC,CASSGNRRANYGYTF
NA,TRBJ1-5,TRBV18,TGTGCCAGCTCACCACGGGCAGGGGAACAGCCCCAGCATTTT,CASSPRAGEQPQHF
NA,TRBJ2-1,TRBV4-3,TGCGCCAGCAGCCAAGAGGTCTGGGCTGGGAATGAGCAGTTCTTC,CASSQEVWAGNEQFF
NA,TRBJ1-1,TRBV7-3,TGTGCCAGCAGCTTAACGATGGGACTCCGGAACACTGAAGCTTTCTTT,CASSLTMGLRNTEAFF
NA,TRBJ2-2,TRBV12-3/TRBV12-4,TGTGCCAGCACCCGGACGGAGACCGGGGAGCTGTTTTTT,CASTRTETGELFF
NA,TRBJ1-2,TRBV7-8,TGTGCCAGCAGAAGAGACACTAACTATGGCTACACCTTC,CASRRDTNYGYTF
NA,TRBJ1-2,TRBV12-3/TRBV12-4,TGTGCCAGCAGTTTGACAGCTAACTATGGCTACACCTTC,CASSLTANYGYTF
NA,TRBJ2-7,TRBV3-1/TRBV3-2,TGTGCCAGCAGCCAAGAAAGCCGTCCCTGGGTGCAGTACTTC,CASSQESRPWVQYF
NA,TRBJ2-1,TRBV28,TGTGCCAGCAAGACCCGGGCTTCCCGCGACAATGAGCAGTTCTTC,CASKTRASRDNEQFF
TRBD1,TRBJ1-1,TRBV3-1/TRBV3-2,TGTGCCAGCAGCCAAGCCCTGACAGGGGCGAAAGCTTTCTTT,CASSQALTGAKAFF
NA,TRBJ2-5,TRBV15,TGTGCCACCAGCAGAGAAGGGAGTCAAGAGACCCAGTACTTC,CATSREGSQETQYF
NA,TRBJ1-6,TRBV19,TGTGCCAGTAGTTCGATCACAGGGAATTCACCCCTCCACTTT,CASSSITGNSPLHF
TRBD1,TRBJ2-5,TRBV18,TGTGCCAGCTCGTCGGGACAGGGGGCAAGAGAGACCCAGTACTTC,CASSSGQGARETQYF
NA,TRBJ2-3,TRBV7-9,TGTGCCAGCAGCTCAAATTGGGGGGATACGCAGTATTTT,CASSSNWGDTQYF
TRBD2,TRBJ2-5,TRBV5-1,TGCGCCAGCAGCTCCCGGGACCGGCCGCGGGGGGACCAGTACTTC,CASSSRDRPRGDQYF
TRBD1,TRBJ1-4,TRBV18,TGTGCCAGCTCACAGAACCGGGACAGGGGAAACGAAAAACTGTTTTTT,CASSQNRDRGNEKLFF
TRBD2,TRBJ2-1,TRBV5-1,TGCGCCAGCAGCTTGAGGAGACTAGCGGCCCTCGATGAGCAGTTCTTC,CASSLRRLAALDEQFF
NA,TRBJ2-7,TRBV6-2/TRBV6-3,TGTGCCAGCAGTAGACGGGGGGCCGAGCAGTACTTC,CASSRRGAEQYF
TRBD1,TRBJ1-5,TRBV4-1,TGCGCCAGCAGCCAAGGGGAGAGGGGGCCGAGGCAGCCCCAGCATTTT,CASSQGERGPRQPQHF
NA,TRBJ2-5,TRBV9,TGTGCCAGCAGCGTCCAGGCGGGGAAGTACCAAGAGACCCAGTACTTC,CASSVQAGKYQETQYF
NA,TRBJ1-1,TRBV7-2,TGTGCCAGCAGCCCCACAACCACGAACACTGAAGCTTTCTTT,CASSPTTTNTEAFF
TRBD1,TRBJ2-3,TRBV5-8,TGTGCCAGCAGCTCCCTGACAGGGTGGTACGCAGATACGCAGTATTTT,CASSSLTGWYADTQYF
TRBD1,TRBJ2-5,TRBV4-3,TGCGCCAGCAGCCAATTTGGCCCCGGGACAGTAAACCAAGAGACCCAGTACTTC,CASSQFGPGTVNQETQYF
TRBD1,TRBJ1-1,TRBV28,TGTGCCAGCAGGGGGGACAGGGGGCGTACTGAAGCTTTCTTT,CASRGDRGRTEAFF
NA,TRBJ2-5,TRBV2,TGTGCCAGCACCCTAGCTTCGCGAGAGACCCAGTACTTC,CASTLASRETQYF
NA,TRBJ1-6,TRBV10-3,TGTGCCATCAGTGCTTTGGACACCCCGGGGGGATCACCCCTCCACTTT,CAISALDTPGGSPLHF
TRBD2,TRBJ2-3,TRBV6-2/TRBV6-3,TGTGCCAGCAGACCTTATAGCGGGTACACAGATACGCAGTATTTT,CASRPYSGYTDTQYF
NA,TRBJ1-6,TRBV6-1,TGTGCCAGCACCCCAACAGGGCCTAATTCACCCCTCCACTTT,CASTPTGPNSPLHF
NA,TRBJ1-2,TRBV3-1/TRBV3-2,TGTGCCAGCAGCCAGTGGACAAATGGCTACACCTTC,CASSQWTNGYTF
NA,TRBJ1-2,TRBV7-8,TGTGCCAGCAGCTTAGGGGGGGTCGGCTATGGCTACACCTTC,CASSLGGVGYGYTF
NA,TRBJ2-3,TRBV7-2,TGTGCCAGCAGCCTAGCCGTTCCGGGGGCCCGGTATTTT,CASSLAVPGARYF
TRBD1,TRBJ1-4,TRBV7-9,TGTGCCAGCAGCCCGCAGACAGGGGCGGGGGAAAAACTGTTTTTT,CASSPQTGAGEKLFF
TRBD1,TRBJ1-1,TRBV5-1,TGCGCCAGCAGCTTGGCACCAACAGGGGCCACTGAAGCTTTCTTT,CASSLAPTGATEAFF
NA,TRBJ1-3,TRBV28,TGTGCCAGCAGGAGCGGAAACACCATATATTTT,CASRSGNTIYF
NA,TRBJ1-2,TRBV7-9,TGTGCCAGCAGCGCACCACGATCCTTATATGGCTACACCTTC,CASSAPRSLYGYTF
NA,TRBJ1-1,TRBV19,TGTGCCAGTAGTACAGGGTGGAGAACTGAAGCTTTCTTT,CASSTGWRTEAFF
TRBD1,TRBJ1-5,TRBV27,TGTGCCAGCAGTTTTAGACAGGGAAATCAGCCCCAGCATTTT,CASSFRQGNQPQHF
NA,TRBJ1-2,TRBV28,TGTGCCAGCAGTCCGACCGGAGATGTGGGTATCTATGGCTACACCTTC,CASSPTGDVGIYGYTF
TRBD1,TRBJ2-7,TRBV2,TGTGCCAGCAGTTCGTCCTCCGGGACAGGGGGTACCAAGCAGTACTTC,CASSSSSGTGGTKQYF
NA,TRBJ1-2,TRBV7-8,TGTGCCAGCAGCCCTGGGACTTATGGCTACACCTTC,CASSPGTYGYTF